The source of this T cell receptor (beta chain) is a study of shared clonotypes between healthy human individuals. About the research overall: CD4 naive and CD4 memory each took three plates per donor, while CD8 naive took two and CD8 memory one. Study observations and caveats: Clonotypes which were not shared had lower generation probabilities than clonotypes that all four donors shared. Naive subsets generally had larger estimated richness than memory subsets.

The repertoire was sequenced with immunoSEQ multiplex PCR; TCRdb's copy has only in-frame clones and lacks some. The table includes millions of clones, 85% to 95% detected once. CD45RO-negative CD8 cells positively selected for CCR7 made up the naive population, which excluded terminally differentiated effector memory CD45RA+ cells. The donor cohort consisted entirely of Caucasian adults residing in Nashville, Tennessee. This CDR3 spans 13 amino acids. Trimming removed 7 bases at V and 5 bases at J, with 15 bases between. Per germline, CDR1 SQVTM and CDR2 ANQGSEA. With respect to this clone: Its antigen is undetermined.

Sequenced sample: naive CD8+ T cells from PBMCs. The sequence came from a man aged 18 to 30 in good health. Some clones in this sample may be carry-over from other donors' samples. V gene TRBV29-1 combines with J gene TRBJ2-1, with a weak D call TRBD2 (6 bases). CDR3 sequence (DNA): TGCAGCGGGACTTGGCGGGGCGACAATGAGCAGTTCTTC. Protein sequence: CSGTWRGDNEQFF.